This is a list of T cell receptor beta chains from one sample in a study of regulatory T cells in long-lasting Graves disease. TCRdb reprocessed the multiplex PCR reads with MiXCR, giving one entry per CDR3 protein. The data show approximately 480,000 distinct CDR3 sequences, 15% to 20% seen once. The same sample was also studied in work on T cells in Graves' hyperthyroidism and ophthalmopathy.

The source was peripheral blood mononuclear cells (PBMCs), collected at new diagnosis, from a patient treated with antithyroid drugs. Source of these receptors: a man aged 40-49 years with Graves disease. Both conserved end residues are part of each CDR3. The D gene is left open where the match is weak. Clone size is not always given. Where it is, it says once, few, many or a class for expanded clones.

clone size	V gene	J gene	D gene	CDR3 DNA	CDR3 protein
many	TRBV28	TRBJ1-2	TRBD1	TGTGCCAGCAGTTCAGACAGGGGGCGAGGCGGCTATGGCTACACCTTC	CASSSDRGRGGYGYTF
many	TRBV18	TRBJ2-6	NA	TGTGCCAGCTCACTACAACTCTCTGGGGCCAACGTCCTGACTTTC	CASSLQLSGANVLTF
many	TRBV12-3/TRBV12-4	TRBJ2-7	TRBD2	TGTGCCAGCAGTTTAGTAGCGGGAGTGCCTAATTACGAGCAGTACTTC	CASSLVAGVPNYEQYF
many	TRBV20-1	TRBJ2-7	NA	TGCAGTGCTAGAGATCATAAGGGTACCCACTCCTACGAGCAGTACTTC	CSARDHKGTHSYEQYF
NA	TRBV7-2	TRBJ2-4	NA	TGTGCCAGCAGCTTGGCTGAGATAGCCAAAAACATTCAGTACTTC	CASSLAEIAKNIQYF
many	TRBV3-1	TRBJ2-2	NA	TGTGCCAGCAGCCAAGACCCTAACGCCGGGGAGCTGTTTTTT	CASSQDPNAGELFF
many	TRBV11-2	TRBJ1-1	TRBD1	TGTGCCAGCAGCCCCTCAGGGGGATACACTGAAGCTTTCTTT	CASSPSGGYTEAFF
few	TRBV28	TRBJ1-1	TRBD1	TGTGCCAGCAGAACAGGGGGTGGCACTGAAGCTTTCTTT	CASRTGGGTEAFF
few	TRBV20-1	TRBJ2-1	TRBD2	TGCAGTGCTAGAGACCCCTGGACTAGCGGGAGTAGGTACAATGAGCAGTTCTTC	CSARDPWTSGSRYNEQFF
many	TRBV27	TRBJ2-3	TRBD1	TGTGCCAGCAGCCTCCGGGACAGGTCAGATACGCAGTATTTT	CASSLRDRSDTQYF
NA	TRBV5-1	TRBJ2-1	TRBD2	TGCGCCAGCAGCTTGGGGGAGGGGCAGTTCTTC	CASSLGEGQFF
NA	TRBV7-2	TRBJ2-3	NA	TGTGCCGGTGCAGGGATGAGGACTTTTAGCACAGATACGCAGTATTTT	CAGAGMRTFSTDTQYF
many	TRBV5-1	TRBJ1-5	NA	TGCGCCAGCAGCTTGGATCTGGGAGAGCAGCCCCAGCATTTT	CASSLDLGEQPQHF
many	TRBV5-6	TRBJ2-6	NA	TGTGCCAGCAGTTTGCGCTCTGGGGCCAACGTCCTGACTTTC	CASSLRSGANVLTF
few	TRBV6-4	TRBJ2-1	TRBD1	TGTGCCAGCAGTGGGTTGGGACAGAGCTCCTACAATGAGCAGTTCTTC	CASSGLGQSSYNEQFF
NA	TRBV20-1	TRBJ2-4	TRBD1	TGCAGTGCTAAAACAGGGGGCGATTACATTCAGTACTTC	CSAKTGGDYIQYF
many	TRBV2	TRBJ2-2	TRBD2	TGTGCCAGCAGCAGGACTAGCGGGGCGAACACCGGGGAGCTGTTTTTT	CASSRTSGANTGELFF
NA	TRBV4-1	TRBJ1-4	NA	TGCGCCAGCAGCCATCCGGACAGTGACGGTGAAAAACTGTTTTTT	CASSHPDSDGEKLFF
few	TRBV29-1	TRBJ2-7	NA	TGCAGCGTTGAATCCTCAGACTACGAGCAGTACTTC	CSVESSDYEQYF
many	TRBV7-9	TRBJ2-7	NA	TGTGCCAGCAGCTTAGTGACGTACGAGCAGTACTTC	CASSLVTYEQYF
NA	TRBV12-3/TRBV12-4	TRBJ2-5	TRBD1	TGTGCCAGTTCAGGGGGCCTGGGGACCCAGTACTTC	CASSGGLGTQYF
many	TRBV6-2/TRBV6-3	TRBJ2-7	TRBD1	TGTGCCAGCAGTTACTCCGGGACAGGGAGGTACGAGCAGTACTTC	CASSYSGTGRYEQYF
NA	TRBV27	TRBJ2-3	TRBD1	TGTGCCAGCAGTACAGGGGGGCTTTGGTCATCTAGCACAGATACGCAGTATTTT	CASSTGGLWSSSTDTQYF
NA	TRBV19	TRBJ2-6	TRBD1	TGTGCCAGTTACCGACAGGGCTCTGGGGCCAACGTCCTGACTTTC	CASYRQGSGANVLTF
few	TRBV12-3/TRBV12-4	TRBJ1-6	NA	TGTGCCAGCAGTTTAGTCGGGAGCTCCTATAATTCACCCCTCCACTTT	CASSLVGSSYNSPLHF
many	TRBV6-1	TRBJ1-1	NA	TGTGCCAGCAGCAACTTTATGAACACTGAAGCTTTCTTT	CASSNFMNTEAFF
many	TRBV2	TRBJ2-2	NA	TGTGCCAGCAGGGGAGTAGCCGGGGAGCTGTTTTTT	CASRGVAGELFF
many	TRBV28	TRBJ1-1	NA	TGTGCCAGCAGTTCGCCATACACTGAAGCTTTCTTT	CASSSPYTEAFF
NA	TRBV5-1	TRBJ2-1	TRBD2	TGCGCCAGCAGCTTGGCTAGCGGGAGGGCCGGAAATGAGCAGTTCTTC	CASSLASGRAGNEQFF
NA	TRBV11-3	TRBJ2-7	TRBD2	TGTGCCAGCAGCTTAGAAATTAGCGGGAGGGCCCCCTACGAGCAGTACTTC	CASSLEISGRAPYEQYF
many	TRBV11-2	TRBJ2-7	NA	TGTGCCAGCAGCTCGAGGGGTGTTGTCTACGAGCAGTACTTC	CASSSRGVVYEQYF
many	TRBV18	TRBJ2-7	NA	TGTGCCAGCTCACCATCTCTTACCTACGAGCAGTACTTC	CASSPSLTYEQYF
few	TRBV20-1	TRBJ2-3	TRBD2	TGCAGTGCTGGACCAACCGGGACTAGTGGTTCAGATACGCAGTATTTT	CSAGPTGTSGSDTQYF
few	TRBV7-8	TRBJ2-4	TRBD1	TGTGCCAGCAGCTCAGGGGGCTTGAAAAACATTCAGTACTTC	CASSSGGLKNIQYF
NA	TRBV5-5	TRBJ1-3	NA	TGTGCCAGCAGCTCCGTAAACCGGGACGCTATCTCTGGAAACACCATATATTTT	CASSSVNRDAISGNTIYF
many	TRBV20-1	TRBJ1-1	NA	TGCAGTGCGGGAGACATTTGGGGACAAGCTTTCTTT	CSAGDIWGQAFF
NA	TRBV11-3	TRBJ2-1	TRBD2	TGTGCCAGCAGCTTCACTCGGACTAGCAGATACAATGAGCAGTTCTTC	CASSFTRTSRYNEQFF
many	TRBV12-5	TRBJ2-6	NA	TGTGCTAGTGGTTTGTACAGGGAATCTGGGGCCAACGTCCTGACTTTC	CASGLYRESGANVLTF
NA	TRBV5-1	TRBJ2-3	NA	TGCGCCAGCAAATGGGACACAGATACGCAGTATTTT	CASKWDTDTQYF
NA	TRBV30	TRBJ1-1	NA	TGTGCCTGGAGTGCGGGGGAGGGCACTGAAGCTTTCTTT	CAWSAGEGTEAFF
NA	TRBV24-1	TRBJ2-1	NA	TGTGCCACCAGTGATCCCCCCCAGGGCAGGGGAAACAATGAGCAGTTCTTC	CATSDPPQGRGNNEQFF
many	TRBV10-2	TRBJ2-1	TRBD2	TGCGCCAGCCAAATTACTAGCGGGGGGGACAATGAGCAGTTCTTC	CASQITSGGDNEQFF
many	TRBV6-1	TRBJ2-1	TRBD1	TGTGCCAGCAGTACCCGGGACAGGCAAATGCATGAGCAGTTCTTC	CASSTRDRQMHEQFF
few	TRBV5-1	TRBJ2-1	TRBD2	TGCGCCAGCAGCTTGAGGACTAGCGGGAGCCATGAGCAGTTCTTC	CASSLRTSGSHEQFF